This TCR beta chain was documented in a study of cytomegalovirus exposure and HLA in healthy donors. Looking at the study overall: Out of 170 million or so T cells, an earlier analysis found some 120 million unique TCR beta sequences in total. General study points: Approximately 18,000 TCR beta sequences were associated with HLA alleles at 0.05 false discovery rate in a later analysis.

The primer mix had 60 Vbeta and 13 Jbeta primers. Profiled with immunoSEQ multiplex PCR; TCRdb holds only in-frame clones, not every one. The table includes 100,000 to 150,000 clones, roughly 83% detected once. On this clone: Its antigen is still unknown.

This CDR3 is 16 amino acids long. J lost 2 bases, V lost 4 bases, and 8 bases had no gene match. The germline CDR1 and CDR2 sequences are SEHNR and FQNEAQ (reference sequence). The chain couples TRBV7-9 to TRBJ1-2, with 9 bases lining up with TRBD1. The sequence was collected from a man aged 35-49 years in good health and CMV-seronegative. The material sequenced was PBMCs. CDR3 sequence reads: CASSWPPGQGNYGYTF. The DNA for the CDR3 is TGTGCCAGCAGCTGGCCCCCGGGACAGGGAAACTATGGCTACACCTTC.